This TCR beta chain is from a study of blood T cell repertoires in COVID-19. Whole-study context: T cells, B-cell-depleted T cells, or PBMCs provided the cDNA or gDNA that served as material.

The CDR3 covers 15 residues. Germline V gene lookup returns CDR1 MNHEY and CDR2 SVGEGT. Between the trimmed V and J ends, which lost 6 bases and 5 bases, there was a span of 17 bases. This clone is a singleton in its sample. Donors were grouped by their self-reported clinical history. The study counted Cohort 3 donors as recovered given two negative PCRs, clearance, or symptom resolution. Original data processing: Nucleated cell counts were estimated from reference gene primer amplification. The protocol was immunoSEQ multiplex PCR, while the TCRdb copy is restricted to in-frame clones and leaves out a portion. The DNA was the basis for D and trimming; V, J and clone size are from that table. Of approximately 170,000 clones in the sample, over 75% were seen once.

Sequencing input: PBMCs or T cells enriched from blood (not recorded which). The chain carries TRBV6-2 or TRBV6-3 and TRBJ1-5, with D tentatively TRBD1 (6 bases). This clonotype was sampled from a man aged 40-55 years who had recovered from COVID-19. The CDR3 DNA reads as TGTGCCAGCAGCCCATTTACAGGGTCCGATCAGCCCCAGCATTTT. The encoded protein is CASSPFTGSDQPQHF.